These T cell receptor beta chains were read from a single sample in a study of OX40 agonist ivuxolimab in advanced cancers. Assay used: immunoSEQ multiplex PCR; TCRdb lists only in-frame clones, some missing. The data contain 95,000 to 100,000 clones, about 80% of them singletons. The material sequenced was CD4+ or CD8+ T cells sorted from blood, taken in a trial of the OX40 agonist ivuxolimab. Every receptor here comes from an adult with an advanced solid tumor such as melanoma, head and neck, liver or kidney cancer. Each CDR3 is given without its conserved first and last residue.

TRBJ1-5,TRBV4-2,ASSQDLNSNQPQH
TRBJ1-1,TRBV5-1,ASSSRTGTGVGTEAF
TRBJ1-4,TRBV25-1,ASRDSPPKDEKLF
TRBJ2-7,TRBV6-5,ASSYAETGTYEQY
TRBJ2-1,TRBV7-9,ASSLVPSGGNEQF
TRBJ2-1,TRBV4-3,ASSQVGLGAEIYNEQF
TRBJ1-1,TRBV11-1,ASSFRGQGTPAPEAF
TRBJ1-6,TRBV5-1,ASSPGRLDSPLH
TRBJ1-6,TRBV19,ASKTGGINSPLH
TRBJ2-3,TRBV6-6,ASSSPRVPDTQY
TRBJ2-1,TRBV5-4,ASSRPGLEINEQF
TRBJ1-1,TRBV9,ASSVERSGDPAEAF
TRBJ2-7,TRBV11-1,ASSLVQGAKEQY
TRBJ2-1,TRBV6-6,ASAGTENNEQF
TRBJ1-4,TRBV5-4,ASSHRQADEKLF
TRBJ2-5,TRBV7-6,ASSRSASEQETQY
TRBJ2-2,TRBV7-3,ASSREGLGTGELF
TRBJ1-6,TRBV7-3,ASSLGRQGAKNSPLH
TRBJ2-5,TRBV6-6,ASTSPAGETQY
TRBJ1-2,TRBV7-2,ASSLTPGTGGAGYT
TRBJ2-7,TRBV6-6,VSRPGTRAYEQY
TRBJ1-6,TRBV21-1,ASSKGAGNSPLH
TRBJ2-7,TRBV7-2,ASSLGDGGLYEQY
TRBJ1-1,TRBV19,ASSYRPGQTLNTEAF
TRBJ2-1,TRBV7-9,ASSLARLASTQF
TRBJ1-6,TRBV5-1,ASSLRQGNSPLH
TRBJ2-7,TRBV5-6,ASRLGQGGYEQY
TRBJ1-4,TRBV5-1,ASSPGDRFNEKLF
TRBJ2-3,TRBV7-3,ASSLTLGGGGRARTDTQY
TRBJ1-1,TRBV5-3,ARSLIPGALSAF
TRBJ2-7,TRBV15,ATSRGQGDYEQY
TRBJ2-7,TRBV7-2,ASSPKRDRGFEQY
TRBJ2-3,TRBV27,ASSSILGFGQTSTDTQY
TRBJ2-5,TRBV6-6,ASSYSRGYQETQY
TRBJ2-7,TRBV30,AWSVYRYSYEQY
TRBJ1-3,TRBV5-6,ASSMSGAGNTIY
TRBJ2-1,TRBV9,ASSVGIDEQF
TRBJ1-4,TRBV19,ASRGLPATNEKLF
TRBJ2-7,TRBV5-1,ASARTGLSYEQY
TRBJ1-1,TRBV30,AWSTEAEAF
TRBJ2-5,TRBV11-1,ASSRARAQETQY
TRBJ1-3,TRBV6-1,ASSLFRVTGNTIY
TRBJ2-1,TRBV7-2,ASSRGQGAQNEQF
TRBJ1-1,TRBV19,ASSSGAMNTEAF
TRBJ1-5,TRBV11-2,ASSLDQGRPQH
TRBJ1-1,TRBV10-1,ASTYRGEAATEAF
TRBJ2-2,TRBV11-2,ASSRTAGNTGELF
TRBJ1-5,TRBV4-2,ASSLTHGVDQPQH
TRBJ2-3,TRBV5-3,ARSGTGDRTDTQY
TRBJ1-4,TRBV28,ASTYGKGGSEKLF
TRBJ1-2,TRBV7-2,ASSFLSQTKYGYT
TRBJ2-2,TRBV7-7,ASSLEDRTGELF
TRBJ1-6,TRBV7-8,ASSLGADSPLH
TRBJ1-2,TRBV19,ASTPGAGGVYGYT
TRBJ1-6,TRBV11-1,ASSSSGPSGSYNSPLH
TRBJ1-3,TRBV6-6,ASSQNGMRLNTIY
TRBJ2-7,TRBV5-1,ASSFDGAGSSYEQY
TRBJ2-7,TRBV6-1,ASSEALQRGADYEQY
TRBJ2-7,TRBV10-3,AISEAYYEQY
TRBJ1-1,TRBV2,ASSDRGLTEAF